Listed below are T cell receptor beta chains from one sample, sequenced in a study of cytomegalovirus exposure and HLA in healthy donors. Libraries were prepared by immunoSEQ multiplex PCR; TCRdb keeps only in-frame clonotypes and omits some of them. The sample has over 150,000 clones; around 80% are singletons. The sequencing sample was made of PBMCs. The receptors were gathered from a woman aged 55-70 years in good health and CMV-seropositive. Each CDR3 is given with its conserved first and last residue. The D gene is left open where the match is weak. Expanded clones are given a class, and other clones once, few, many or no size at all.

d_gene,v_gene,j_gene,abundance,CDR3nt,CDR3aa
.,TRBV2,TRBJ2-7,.,TGTGCCAGCAGTGAAGGTATGAGGGAGCAGTACTTC,CASSEGMREQYF
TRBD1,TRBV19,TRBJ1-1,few,TGTGCCAGTAGCCGGACAGGGGTGACTGAAGCTTTCTTT,CASSRTGVTEAFF
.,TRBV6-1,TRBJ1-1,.,TGTGCCAGCAGGGATAGCAGGGGCGGCACTGAAGCTTTCTTT,CASRDSRGGTEAFF
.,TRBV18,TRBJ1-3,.,TGTGCCAGCTCACCTGACATAGGTGGAAACACCATATATTTT,CASSPDIGGNTIYF
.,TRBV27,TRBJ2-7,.,TGTGCCAGCAGCCCAACTTCGGGACAAATCTCCTACGAGCAGTACTTC,CASSPTSGQISYEQYF
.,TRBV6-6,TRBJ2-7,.,TGTGCCAGCAGTCCCCGCGCCTACGAGCAGTACTTC,CASSPRAYEQYF
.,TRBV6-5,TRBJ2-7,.,TGTGCCACCGCCCTACAGGGTTCCGAGCAGTACTTC,CATALQGSEQYF
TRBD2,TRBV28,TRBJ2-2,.,TGTGCCAGCAGCTCTTCCGCGACTAGCAGCGGGGAGCTGTTTTTT,CASSSSATSSGELFF
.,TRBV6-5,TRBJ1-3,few,TGTGCCAGCAGTTACGGGGGGATCGCCCCTGGAAACACCATATATTTT,CASSYGGIAPGNTIYF
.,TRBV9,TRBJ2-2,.,TGTGCCAGCAGCGTAGGCTTGACTTCGAACACCGGGGAGCTGTTTTTT,CASSVGLTSNTGELFF
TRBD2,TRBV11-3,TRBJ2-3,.,TGTGCCAGCAGCTTAGAAAAGACGGGAGGGGATTATACGCAGTATTTT,CASSLEKTGGDYTQYF
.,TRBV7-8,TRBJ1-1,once,TGTGCCAGCAGCTTACTCACCGGCAGGGGTGACACTGAAGCTTTCTTT,CASSLLTGRGDTEAFF
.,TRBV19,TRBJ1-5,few,TGTGCCAGTAGTATTTCTTTACGTTCCGGGTCCCCAAAGGCGCAGCCCCAGCATTTT,CASSISLRSGSPKAQPQHF
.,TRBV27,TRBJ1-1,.,TGTGCCAGCAGTTTGGCAAAAAACACTGAAGCTTTCTTT,CASSLAKNTEAFF
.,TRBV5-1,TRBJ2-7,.,TGCGCCAGCAGCTTGTACGCAGGGGTTGGGTACGAGCAGTACTTC,CASSLYAGVGYEQYF
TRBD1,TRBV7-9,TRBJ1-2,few,TGTGCCAGCAGCTTTACCGGGACAGGGGTATTGGGTGGCTACACCTTC,CASSFTGTGVLGGYTF
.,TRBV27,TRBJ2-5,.,TGTGCCAGCAGTACCCACTTAGCCCGAGAGACCCAGTACTTC,CASSTHLARETQYF
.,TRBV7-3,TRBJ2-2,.,TGTGCCAGCAGCCCGAGCTTAAACACCGGGGAGCTGTTTTTT,CASSPSLNTGELFF
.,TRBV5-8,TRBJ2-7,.,TGTGCCAGCAGCTTACTGGGGACAAGCTCCTACGAGCAGTACTTC,CASSLLGTSSYEQYF
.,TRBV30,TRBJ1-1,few,TGTGCCGGCACCTTAGCAGGGTTGAACACTGAAGCTTTCTTT,CAGTLAGLNTEAFF
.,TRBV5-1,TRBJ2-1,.,TGCGCCAGCAGCTCCGACAGCACCATTGGTGGGAATGAGCAGTTCTTC,CASSSDSTIGGNEQFF
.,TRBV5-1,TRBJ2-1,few,TGCGCCAGCAGCCTCTCCAGCGATGAGCAGTTCTTC,CASSLSSDEQFF
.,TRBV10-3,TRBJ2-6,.,TGTGCCATCAGTGAGGCGACAGCTGGGGCCAACGTCCTGACTTTC,CAISEATAGANVLTF
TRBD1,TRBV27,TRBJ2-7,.,TGTGCCAGCAGTTTGGAGCGGACAGGGGCCTACGAGCAGTACTTC,CASSLERTGAYEQYF